This T cell receptor (beta chain) was identified during a study of Tregs in tolerant kidney transplant recipients (dated by TCRdb to about 2019). For the study in its entirety: The transplants used related donors along with nonmyeloablative bone marrow transplantation, and in the human trials mixed chimerism was transient. The study applied TCRbeta sequencing to find donor-specific regulatory T cells before combined kidney and bone marrow transplantation and then followed those same cells after transplant. Overall results and qualifications from the work: For some patients the PCR primers changed over time, which made it impossible to compare the samples from those patients at the nucleotide level. The most biologically relevant and donor-specific TCRbeta repertoire appeared to be identified by expanding Tregs with activated donor B cells. In tolerant patients, donor-specific Tregs expanded more than Tregs overall, which suggests antigen-driven rather than nonspecific expansion. Because the study included only a small number of patients, the results must be confirmed in larger populations and under other immunosuppression protocols. Although technical replication error seemed to be minimal, the question of biological reproducibility was not addressed directly.

In the germline V gene, CDR1 corresponds to SGHRS and CDR2 to YFSETQ. Trimming takes 6 bases from V and 3 bases from J, and the germline ends sit 16 bases apart. The CDR3 sequence holds 15 residues, the cysteine and phenylalanine included. The only DNA kept is the CDR3, 45 bases in frame from the first base. Genomic DNA was extracted from sorted cells with the QIAGEN DNeasy Blood and Tissue Kit for TCRbeta CDR3 sequencing. High-throughput TCRbeta CDR3 sequencing, which included PCR amplification with bias correction and internal controls, was done commercially through immunoSEQ. As for the original processing: Unique productive TCRbeta sequences were defined by CDR3 nucleotide sequence when primers matched and otherwise by CDR3 amino acid sequence together with Vbeta and Jbeta genes. To correct sorting error, sequences shared between sorted populations at a frequency ratio of 2:1 or less were removed; the rest were assigned to the higher population. A sequence counted as donor-reactive if, in CFSE-low cells, the sequence had a frequency of at least 0.01% and was expanded at least 5-fold compared with unstimulated cells. Jensen-Shannon divergence, calculated on the top 100 TCRbeta sequences ranked by frequency, was used to quantify repertoire divergence. For samples with multiple sequencing runs, sorting error was corrected separately for each run before the runs were pooled. Imported from immuneACCESS, the table was reduced by TCRdb to in-frame sequences with V and J called. These copies leave out some clones; in studies compared against another copy, an unresolved V gene accounts for under half, and the cause of the remainder is not known. V, J and clone size derive from that table, while D and trimming were established from the DNA sequence. In this sample the table shows about 110,000 clones, about 90% of which occur a single time. The top ten constitute about 0.31% of the sample.

The sample's time point, from its label and the paper: blood sample drawn before combined kidney and bone marrow transplant. Thawed PBMCs were FACS-sorted into unstimulated Tregs (CD4+CD25+CD127-), CD4+ non-Tregs (CD4+CD25-), CD4 cells and CD8 cells. The patients were a few recipients of combined kidney and bone marrow transplants from the ITN036ST trial, and samples were available only from these trial subjects. Healthy control blood was processed by Ficoll density gradient to PBMCs and cryopreserved; patient PBMCs were collected before and after transplant. About this clone itself: The clone's antigen remains unknown. The record has no base qualities; no much larger clone is one base away.

The clonotype comes from a human donor who received a combined kidney and bone marrow transplant. Recombination linked TRBV5-1 to TRBJ2-1; TRBD2 is possibly the D segment (6 matching bases). Sequencing was performed on CD4+ T cells from blood, taken before the transplant. The sequence in DNA is TGCGCCAGCAAGGAGGGAGGCAATCGCTACAATGAGCAGTTCTTC. Its translation is CASKEGGNRYNEQFF.